Below are 21 T cell receptor beta chains sequenced from a single sample in a study of blood T cell repertoires in COVID-19 (dated by TCRdb to the early 2020s). Libraries were prepared through the immunoSEQ multiplex PCR assay. Entries here come from immuneACCESS through TCRdb and include only in-frame sequences with V and J called. Some clones fail to appear in such tables; in the studies checked, an unresolved V gene covers under half of the shortfall, and the cause of the remainder is unknown. The sample table holds around 280,000 clones, of which about 86% were seen once. The ten largest account for less than 2.5% of the sample. The material sequenced was peripheral blood. These receptors came from a woman aged 30 to 39 who had recovered from COVID-19.

This clone showed up just a few times. The V gene is TRBV10-3, the J gene TRBJ1-5; possibly TRBD1 for D (5 bases). Trimming took off 5 bases at V and 7 bases at J, with 15 bases between the two ends. The CDR3 contains 14 residues. Germline V gene lookup returns CDR1 ENHRY and CDR2 SYGVKD. CDR3 DNA sequence: TGTGCCATCAGTCGCGGGACCTCGGAACAGCCCCAGCATTTT. It translates to CAISRGTSEQPQHF.

This chain links TRBV28 with TRBJ2-2; a possible D gene is TRBD2 (6 bases). With 2 bases removed from V and 7 bases from J, the gap between germline ends came to 11 bases. Germline CDR1 MDHEN, CDR2 SYDVKM. This CDR3 spans 14 amino acids. Here the CDR3 reads CASSLRRAGGELFF. For the CDR3, the DNA is TGTGCCAGCAGTTTAAGGAGGGCCGGCGGGGAGCTGTTTTTT.

This rearrangement joins TRBV7-2 to TRBJ2-7; a weak D match, TRBD2 (6 bases). Trimming took 3 bases from V and 5 from J, leaving 26 bases between them. The CDR3 extends over 18 amino acids. The germline gives CDR1 SGHTA, CDR2 FQGNSA. In nucleotides, the CDR3 is TGTGCCAGCAGCTTTACGGGAGTGACGACTAGGAGGAGAGACGAGCAGTACTTC. Translating it yields CASSFTGVTTRRRDEQYF.

Notes on this clone: Other DNA sequences in this sample translate to the same CDR3. V is TRBV2 and J is TRBJ1-2, with D hard to call. The CDR3 extends over 10 amino acids. Trimming removed 3 bases from V and 7 bases from J, with 3 bases in between. The germline V gene has CDR1 SNHLY and CDR2 FYNNEI. The CDR3 nucleotides read TGTGCCAGCAGTGAGCGTGGCTACACCTTC. Amino acid sequence: CASSERGYTF.

The chain joins TRBV6-6 to TRBJ2-3; 9 bases line up with TRBD2. J gave up 9 bases and V 10 bases, and 14 bases lay outside the gene matches. CDR3 size: 14 residues. From germline, CDR1 is MNHNY and CDR2 SVGAGI (reference sequence). The CDR3 nucleotides read TGTGCCACCGAAGGACTAGCGACGCAGATCACGCAGTATTTT. Its translation: CATEGLATQITQYF.

This clone came up once. This rearrangement joins TRBV7-2 to TRBJ2-5, with 9 positions matching TRBD2. This CDR3 has 12 residues. Germline CDR1 is SGHTA and CDR2 is FQGNSA. After removal of 5 bases from V and 7 bases from J, the junction contained 2 bases not matched to a gene. CDR3 region: CASSPAGGTQYF. DNA of the CDR3: TGTGCCAGCAGCCCAGCGGGAGGGACCCAGTACTTC.

The genes are TRBV6-1 and TRBJ1-5; the D gene is possibly TRBD1 (5 bases). This CDR3 has 16 amino acids. The germline V gene has CDR1 MNHNS and CDR2 SASEGT. V was pared by 4 bases and J by 5 bases, with 18 bases between. The CDR3: CASSGRGDRGDQPQHF. DNA for the CDR3: TGTGCCAGCAGTGGCCGGGGGGATAGGGGCGATCAGCCCCAGCATTTT.

The chain combines TRBV9 with TRBJ2-2, with TRBD2 matching over 7 bases. The CDR3 is 16 residues long. Germline V gives CDR1 SGDLS, CDR2 YYNGEE. The V gene end was trimmed by 4 bases and the J gene end by 0 bases; junction bases not matched to a gene: 6. CDR3 nucleotide sequence: TGTGCCAGCAGCCCGCAGCGGGGTGCGAACACCGGGGAGCTGTTTTTT. This sequence encodes CASSPQRGANTGELFF.

On this clone: Other DNA sequences in this specimen translate into the identical CDR3. J is TRBJ1-5 and V is TRBV6-5, with D perhaps matching TRBD1 (6 bases). The CDR3 is 13 amino acids. Trimming cost V 5 bases and J 4 bases, with 9 bases left between them. Germline V lookup: CDR1 MNHEY, CDR2 SVGAGI. The CDR3 sequence: CASSQDRNQPQHF. CDR3 bases: TGTGCCAGCAGTCAGGACAGAAATCAGCCCCAGCATTTT.

This clone has just one count. The chain joins TRBV5-6 to TRBJ1-1, with D unresolved. There are 16 residues in the CDR3. Trimming cost V 0 bases and J 0 bases, with 12 bases left between them. The germline V gene encodes CDR1 SGHDT and CDR2 YYEEEE. CDR3: CASSLDPFSMNTEAFF. The DNA for the CDR3 is TGTGCCAGCAGCTTGGACCCGTTCTCTATGAACACTGAAGCTTTCTTT.

This chain connects TRBV3-1 (or the pseudogene TRBV3-2) to TRBJ1-2; unclear D gene. This CDR3 contains 16 residues. Trimming took 6 bases from V and 8 from J, leaving 25 bases between them. From germline, CDR1 is LGHDT and CDR2 YNNKEL (reference sequence). Written as DNA, the CDR3 is TGTGCCAGCAGTCAACCCCGAGGCGGGAACTTTAAGGGCTACACCTTC. Amino acids: CASSQPRGGNFKGYTF.

The chain is built from TRBV18 and TRBJ2-2; the D gene is possibly TRBD1 (5 bases). Germline V gene lookup returns CDR1 KGHSH and CDR2 LQKENI. The V end lost 5 bases, the J end lost 8 bases, and 15 bases lay between the germline ends. CDR3 size: 14 residues. The CDR3 spells CASSTSRASGELFF. CDR3 nucleotide sequence: TGTGCCAGCTCAACCTCCAGGGCTTCGGGGGAGCTGTTTTTT.

CDR3 sequence reads: CATSRDYPERGTDYGYTF. In DNA, the CDR3 is TGTGCCACCAGCAGAGATTATCCCGAACGCGGGACAGACTATGGCTACACCTTC. The rearrangement uses TRBV15 and TRBJ1-2; 7 bases fit TRBD1. The CDR3 consists of 18 residues. Per the germline V gene, CDR1 is LNHNV and CDR2 is YYDKDF (reference sequence). V lost 0 bases and J lost 3; bases outside the gene matches: 13.

The V gene is TRBV5-1, the J gene TRBJ1-2; D perhaps matches TRBD1 (6 bases). This CDR3 contains 15 residues. V was cut by 3 bases and J by 6 bases, with 18 bases left in between. Germline V gene lookup returns CDR1 SGHRS and CDR2 YFSETQ. The CDR3 DNA sequence: TGCGCCAGCAGCTCTCAAACAGGGCGACTGGATGGCTACACCTTC. This encodes CASSSQTGRLDGYTF.

V and J are TRBV2 and TRBJ1-2; 9 bases fit TRBD1. J lost 4 bases, V lost 1 base, and 7 bases had no gene match. Germline CDR1 SNHLY, CDR2 FYNNEI. The CDR3 loop spans 16 amino acids. The CDR3 here is CASSEDRGPLSYGYTF. The CDR3 bases are TGTGCCAGCAGTGAAGACAGGGGGCCTTTGAGCTATGGCTACACCTTC.

The chain joins TRBV7-9 to TRBJ1-1, with 11 nucleotides matching TRBD1. This CDR3 is 17 amino acids long. Germline-derived CDR1 and CDR2 are SEHNR and FQNEAQ (reference sequence). Germline trimming cut 5 bases from V and 2 bases from J; bases unmatched to any gene: 10. For the CDR3, the DNA is TGTGCCAGCAGCACCTCGGACAGGGGGCTTTTAAACACTGAAGCTTTCTTT. It is translated as CASSTSDRGLLNTEAFF. Full variable domain (remainder filled in from reference TRBV7-9 and TRBJ1-1): DTGVSQNPRHKITKRGQNVTFRCDPISEHNRLYWYRQTLGQGPEFLTYFQNEAQLEKSRLLSDRFSAERPKGSFSTLEIQRTEQGDSAMYLCASSTSDRGLLNTEAFFGQGTRLTVV.

The chain employs TRBV5-5 and TRBJ2-1; D call uncertain. Trimming shortened V by 3 bases and J by 8 bases, and 9 bases separated the two germline ends. This CDR3 contains 12 residues. Germline V lookup: CDR1 SGHKS, CDR2 YYEKEE (reference sequence). This CDR3 reads CASSSTRDEQFF. The CDR3 nucleotides are TGTGCCAGCAGCTCGACCCGGGATGAGCAGTTCTTC.

The chain employs TRBV2 and TRBJ1-3; D ambiguous. V lost 3 bases to trimming and J lost 2 bases, with 11 bases between them. The CDR3 runs 15 residues. Germline V gene lookup returns CDR1 SNHLY and CDR2 FYNNEI. CDR3 in DNA: TGTGCCAGCAGTGAGGGCAGATCCCCTGGAAACACCATATATTTT. Translation: CASSEGRSPGNTIYF.

The chain joins TRBV11-2 to TRBJ2-4; the D gene is possibly TRBD2 (7 bases). Germline CDR1 SGHAT, CDR2 FQNNGV. The CDR3 is made up of 14 amino acids. Trimming left V 8 bases short and J 2 bases short, with 13 bases between. This CDR3 reads CASATGGPKNIQYF. In nucleotides, the CDR3 is TGTGCCAGCGCCACCGGGGGGCCCAAAAACATTCAGTACTTC.

The chain joins TRBV4-2 to TRBJ2-2; 7 bases are a match to TRBD2. CDR3 length equals 16 residues. Germline values: CDR1 LGHNA, CDR2 YNFKEQ. V lost 0 bases, J lost 4 bases, and 5 bases stayed unmatched. CDR3 in amino acids: CASSQEGGRVTGELFF. The CDR3 DNA sequence: TGTGCCAGCAGCCAAGAGGGAGGGAGGGTCACCGGGGAGCTGTTTTTT.

The chain employs TRBV5-1 and TRBJ1-1; D is uncertain. The V end lost 1 base, the J end lost 3 bases, and 7 bases lay between the germline ends. The germline gives CDR1 SGHRS, CDR2 YFSETQ. This CDR3 comprises 13 residues. CDR3 DNA: TGCGCCAGCAGCTTGACGAGAGACACTGAAGCTTTCTTT. Its translation: CASSLTRDTEAFF.